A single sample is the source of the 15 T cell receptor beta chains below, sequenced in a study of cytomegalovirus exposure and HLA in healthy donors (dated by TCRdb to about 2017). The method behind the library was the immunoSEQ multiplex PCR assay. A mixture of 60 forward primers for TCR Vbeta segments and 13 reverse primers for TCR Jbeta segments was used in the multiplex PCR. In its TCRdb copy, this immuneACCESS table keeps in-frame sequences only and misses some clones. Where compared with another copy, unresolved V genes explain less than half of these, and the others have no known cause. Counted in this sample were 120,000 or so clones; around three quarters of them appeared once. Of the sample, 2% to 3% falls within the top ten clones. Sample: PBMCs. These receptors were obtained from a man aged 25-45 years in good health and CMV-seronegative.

CDR3 residues: CASSPVGGEQYF. CDR3 sequence (DNA): TGTGCCAGCAGCCCCGTAGGGGGCGAGCAGTACTTC. V and J are TRBV6-6 and TRBJ2-7; D possibly corresponds to TRBD1 (6 bases). The CDR3 has 12 residues. Trimming removed 6 bases at V and 6 bases at J, with 12 bases between. Per the germline V gene, CDR1 is MNHNY and CDR2 is SVGAGI (reference sequence).

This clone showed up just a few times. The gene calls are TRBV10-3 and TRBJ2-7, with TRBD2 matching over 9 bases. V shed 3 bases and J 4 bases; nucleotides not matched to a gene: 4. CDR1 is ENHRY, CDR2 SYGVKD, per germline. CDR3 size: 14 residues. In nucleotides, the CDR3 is TGTGCCATCAGTGAAGAACTAGCGGGTTACGAGCAGTACTTC. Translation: CAISEELAGYEQYF.

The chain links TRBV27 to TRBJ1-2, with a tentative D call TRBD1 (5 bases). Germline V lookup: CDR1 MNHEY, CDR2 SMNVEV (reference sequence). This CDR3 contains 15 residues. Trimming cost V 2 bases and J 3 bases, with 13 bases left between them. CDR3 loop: CASSLVGPADYGYTF. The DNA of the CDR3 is TGTGCCAGCAGTTTAGTGGGGCCGGCGGACTATGGCTACACCTTC.

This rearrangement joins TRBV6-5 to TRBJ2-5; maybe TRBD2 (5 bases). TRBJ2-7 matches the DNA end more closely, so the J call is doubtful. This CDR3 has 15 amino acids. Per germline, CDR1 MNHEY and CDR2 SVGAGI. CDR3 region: CASSYSGLAGHEQYF. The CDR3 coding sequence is TGTGCCAGCAGTTACTCAGGCCTAGCTGGCCACGAGCAGTACTTC.

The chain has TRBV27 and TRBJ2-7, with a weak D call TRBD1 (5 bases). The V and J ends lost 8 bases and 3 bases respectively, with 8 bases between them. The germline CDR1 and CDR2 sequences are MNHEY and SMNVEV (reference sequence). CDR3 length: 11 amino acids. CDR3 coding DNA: TGTGCCAGCGGTCAGGGCTACGAGCAGTACTTC. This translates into CASGQGYEQYF.

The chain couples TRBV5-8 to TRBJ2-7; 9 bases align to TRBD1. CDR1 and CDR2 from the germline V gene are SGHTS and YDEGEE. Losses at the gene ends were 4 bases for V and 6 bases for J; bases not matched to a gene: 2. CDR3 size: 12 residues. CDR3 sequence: CASSLDRGEQYF. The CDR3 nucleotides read TGTGCCAGCAGCCTGGACAGGGGCGAGCAGTACTTC.

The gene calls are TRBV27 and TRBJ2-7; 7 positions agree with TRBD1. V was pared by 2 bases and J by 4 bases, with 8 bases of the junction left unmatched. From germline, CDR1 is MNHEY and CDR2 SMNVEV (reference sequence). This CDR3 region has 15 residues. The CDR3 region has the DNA TGTGCCAGCAGTTTAGGACAGGCAGCCCCATACGAGCAGTACTTC. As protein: CASSLGQAAPYEQYF.

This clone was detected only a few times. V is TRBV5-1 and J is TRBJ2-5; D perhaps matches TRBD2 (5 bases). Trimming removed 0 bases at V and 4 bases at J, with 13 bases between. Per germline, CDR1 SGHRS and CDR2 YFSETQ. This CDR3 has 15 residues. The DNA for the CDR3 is TGCGCCAGCAGCTTGGCGGCATCAGAGGGAGAGACCCAGTACTTC. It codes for CASSLAASEGETQYF.

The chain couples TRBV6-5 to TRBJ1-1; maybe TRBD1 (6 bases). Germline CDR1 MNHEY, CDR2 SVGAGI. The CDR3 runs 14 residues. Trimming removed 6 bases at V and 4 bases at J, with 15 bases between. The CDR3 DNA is TGTGCCAGCAGCCGGACCGGGACAACCACTGAAGCTTTCTTT. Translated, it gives CASSRTGTTTEAFF.

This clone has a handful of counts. The CDR3 sequence is CASSLATPGAGLATVETQYF. The CDR3 bases are TGTGCCAGCAGCTTAGCCACCCCAGGGGCGGGACTAGCGACTGTGGAGACCCAGTACTTC. The chain is built from TRBV7-2 and TRBJ2-5; 10 positions agree with TRBD2. The CDR3 contains 20 residues. J lost 5 bases, V lost 0 bases, and 18 bases had no gene match. Germline CDR1 and CDR2: SGHTA and FQGNSA.

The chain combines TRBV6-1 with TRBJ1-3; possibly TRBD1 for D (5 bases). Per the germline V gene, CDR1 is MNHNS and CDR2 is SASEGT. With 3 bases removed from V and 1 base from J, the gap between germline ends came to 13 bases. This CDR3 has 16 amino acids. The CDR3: CASSDPGGGSGNTIYF. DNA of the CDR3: TGTGCCAGCAGTGATCCTGGGGGGGGGTCTGGAAACACCATATATTTT.

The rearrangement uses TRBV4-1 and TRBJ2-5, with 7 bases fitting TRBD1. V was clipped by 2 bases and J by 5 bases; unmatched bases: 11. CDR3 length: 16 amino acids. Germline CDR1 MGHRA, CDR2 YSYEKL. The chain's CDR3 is CASSQFPQGRLETQYF. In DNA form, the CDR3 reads TGCGCCAGCAGCCAATTTCCACAGGGGCGGTTGGAGACCCAGTACTTC.

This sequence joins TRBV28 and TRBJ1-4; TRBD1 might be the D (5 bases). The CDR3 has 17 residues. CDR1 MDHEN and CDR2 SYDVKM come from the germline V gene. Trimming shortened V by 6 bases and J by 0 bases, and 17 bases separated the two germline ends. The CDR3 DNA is TGTGCCAGCAGCCTTCGCCCCAGGGCGGCAACTAATGAAAAACTGTTTTTT. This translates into CASSLRPRAATNEKLFF. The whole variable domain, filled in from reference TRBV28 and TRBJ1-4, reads DVKVTQSSRYLVKRTGEKVFLECVQDMDHENMFWYRQDPGLGLRLIYFSYDVKMKEKGDIPEGYSVSREKKERFSLILESASTNQTSMYLCASSLRPRAATNEKLFFGSGTQLSVL.

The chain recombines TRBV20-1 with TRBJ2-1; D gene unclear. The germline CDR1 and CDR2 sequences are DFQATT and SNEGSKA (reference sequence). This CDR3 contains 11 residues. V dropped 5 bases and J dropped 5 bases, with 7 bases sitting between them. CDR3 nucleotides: TGCAGTGCTCCCGAGGACAATGAGCAGTTCTTC. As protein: CSAPEDNEQFF.

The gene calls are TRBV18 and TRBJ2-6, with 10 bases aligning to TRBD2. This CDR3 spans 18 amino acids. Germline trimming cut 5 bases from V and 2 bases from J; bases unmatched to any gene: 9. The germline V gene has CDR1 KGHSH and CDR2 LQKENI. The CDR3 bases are TGTGCCAGCTCAAACCAAAAAGCGGGAGGGCCTGGGGCCAACGTCCTGACTTTC. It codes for CASSNQKAGGPGANVLTF. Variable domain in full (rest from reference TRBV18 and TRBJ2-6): NAGVMQNPRHLVRRRGQEARLRCSPMKGHSHVYWYRQLPEEGLKFMVYLQKENIIDESGMPKERFSAEFPKEGPSILRIQQVVRGDSAAYFCASSNQKAGGPGANVLTFGAGSRLTVL.